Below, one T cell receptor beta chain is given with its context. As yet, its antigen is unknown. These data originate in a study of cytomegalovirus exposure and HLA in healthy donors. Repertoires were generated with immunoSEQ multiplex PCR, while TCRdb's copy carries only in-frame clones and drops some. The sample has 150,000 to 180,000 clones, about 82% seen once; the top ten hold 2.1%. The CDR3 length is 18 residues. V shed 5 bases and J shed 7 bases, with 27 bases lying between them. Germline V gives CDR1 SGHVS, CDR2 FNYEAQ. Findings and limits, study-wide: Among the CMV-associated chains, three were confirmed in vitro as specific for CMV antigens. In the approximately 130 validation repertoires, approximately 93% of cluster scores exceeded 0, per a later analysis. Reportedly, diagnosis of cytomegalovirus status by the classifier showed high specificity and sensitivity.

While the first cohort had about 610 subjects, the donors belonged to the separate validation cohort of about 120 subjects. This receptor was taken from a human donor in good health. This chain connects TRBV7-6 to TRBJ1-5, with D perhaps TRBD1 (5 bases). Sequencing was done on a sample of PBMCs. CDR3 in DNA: TGTGCCAGCAGCCCCCGGCCGGGGGACTCGTTAGATAGGCAGCCCCAGCATTTT. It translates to CASSPRPGDSLDRQPQHF.